This T cell receptor beta chain was observed in a study of a mutant IDH1 vaccine in newly diagnosed glioma (TCRdb year 2021). Notes on the research overall: Of the 30 to 35 patients who were treated, approximately 60% were male and roughly 38% were female, and the mean age was approximately 40 years. Before enrollment, patients had received standard therapy of radiotherapy alone, temozolomide alone, or radiochemotherapy with temozolomide; most received the combination. Longitudinal TCRB deep sequencing was performed for 20 to 30 treated patients wherever samples were available for exploratory analyses. Six visits were used for peripheral blood collection: V03 (baseline), V05, V07, V10, V12 and V13.

The time point tag for this specimen amounts to: baseline, week 1 (first vaccination visit). The label giving this sample's treatment or condition can be read as: pre-vaccination baseline after standard-of-care therapy. Donors had newly diagnosed WHO grade 3 or 4 IDH1-mutant astrocytomas with loss of nuclear ATRX. The samples were drawn from NOA16, a multicentre, single-arm, open-label phase I trial in Germany that tested a mutant IDH1 peptide vaccine in humans for the first time. For immunogenicity testing, the blood drawn at visit V03 was used as the baseline sample. Genomic DNA for TCRB sequencing was isolated from EDTA blood with the DNeasy Blood and Tissue Kit. About this clone itself: Its antigen has not been determined. No base-level quality is on record; no much larger clone is a single base apart.

Library preparation was by the immunoSEQ multiplex PCR assay. Rearranged TCR beta chain sequences were amplified with the hsTCRB Kit following the manufacturer's protocol. An Illumina MiSeq was used to sequence the TCRB libraries. Turning to the authors' computational methods: Demultiplexing, trimming and gene mapping were performed with the kit vendor's proprietary platform. Here the immuneACCESS table is served through TCRdb, limited to in-frame sequences with V and J called. Missing clones are a known gap in these copies; in checked studies unresolved V genes cover under half, and the rest lacks a known reason. The V and J calls and clone size are taken from that table; D and trimming were inferred from the DNA. The sample table records tens of thousands of clones; over 75% of these occur just once. The biggest ten clones account for 15% to 20% of the sample. V drops 5 bases and J drops 0 bases, leaving 7 bases in between. From its cysteine to its phenylalanine, the CDR3 spans 13 amino acids. The DNA shown is the 39-base CDR3, in frame from base 1. Per the germline V gene (reference sequence), LNHDA is the CDR1 and SQIVND is the CDR2.

The research as a whole found: It was noted by the authors that analyses of patient blood samples could not be reproduced owing to sample limitations. Availability determined which PBMC samples were chosen for TCRB deep sequencing. Pseudoprogression seemed to be unrelated to changes in the top peripheral T cell clonotypes found by TCRB sequencing. Immune responses induced by the vaccine were seen in 93.3% of patients across multiple MHC alleles.

The receptor's source is a man aged 30 to 45 with glioma. The rearranged segments are TRBV19 and TRBJ1-1, with a weak D call of TRBD1 (6 bases match). The specimen comprised PBMCs, sampled from a glioma patient treated with radiotherapy, temozolomide or both. The nucleotide sequence is TGTGCCAGTAGTCACAGGGTGAACACTGAAGCTTTCTTT. This translates into CASSHRVNTEAFF.